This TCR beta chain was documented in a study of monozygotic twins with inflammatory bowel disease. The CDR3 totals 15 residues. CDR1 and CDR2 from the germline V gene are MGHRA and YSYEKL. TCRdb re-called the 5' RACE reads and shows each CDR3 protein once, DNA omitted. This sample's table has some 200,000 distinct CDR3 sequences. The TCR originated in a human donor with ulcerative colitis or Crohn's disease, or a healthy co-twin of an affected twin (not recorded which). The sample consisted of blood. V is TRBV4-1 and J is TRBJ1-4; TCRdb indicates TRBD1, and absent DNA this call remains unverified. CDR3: CASSPSGTEPLKLFF.